These 25 T cell receptor beta chains were all obtained from the same sample, sequenced in a study of blood T cell repertoires in COVID-19. Clones were read by immunoSEQ multiplex PCR, and TCRdb kept only the in-frame ones, dropping some. The repertoire holds about 400,000 clones, with 86% as singletons. The sequencing sample was made of peripheral blood. The receptors were sampled from a young woman with active or convalescent COVID-19.

The chain couples TRBV2 to TRBJ1-2, with 7 bases identical to TRBD1. V was clipped by 6 bases and J by 1 base; unmatched bases: 8. This CDR3 has 15 amino acids. Germline CDR1 reads SNHLY; CDR2 reads FYNNEI. The DNA for the CDR3 is TGTGCCAGCAGAGAGGACAGGAACTATAACTATGGCTACACCTTC. The encoded protein is CASREDRNYNYGYTF.

This clone was found a few times. The rearrangement uses TRBV4-1 and TRBJ1-4, with 10 bases lining up with TRBD1. Germline V gene lookup returns CDR1 MGHRA and CDR2 YSYEKL. The CDR3 consists of 16 residues. Trimming removed 1 base from V and 5 bases from J; junction bases left unmatched: 4. The CDR3 DNA sequence: TGCGCCAGCAGCCAAGGACCGGGACAGGGGAATGAAAAACTGTTTTTT. Residues: CASSQGPGQGNEKLFF.

The chain couples TRBV5-1 to TRBJ2-3, with a possible D match to TRBD2 (5 bases). Germline V gene data show CDR1 as SGHRS and CDR2 as YFSETQ. The CDR3 contains 15 residues. V shed 4 bases and J shed 0 bases, with 12 bases lying between them. The CDR3 loop reads CASSIVGGSTDTQYF. The CDR3 region has the DNA TGCGCCAGCAGCATCGTCGGAGGAAGCACAGATACGCAGTATTTT.

The chain employs TRBV10-3 and TRBJ1-2, with 8 bases fitting TRBD1. V lost 6 bases to trimming and J lost 5 bases; unmatched junction nucleotides: 11. This CDR3 is built from 15 residues. Germline V lookup: CDR1 ENHRY, CDR2 SYGVKD. The DNA of the CDR3 is TGTGCCATCAGCGAGATGGCGGGACAGGAGTATGGCTACACCTTC. As protein: CAISEMAGQEYGYTF.

V and J are TRBV6-5 and TRBJ2-7, with D tentatively TRBD2 (5 bases). Germline V CDR1 and CDR2: MNHEY, SVGAGI. The length of the CDR3 is 12 residues. V was shortened by 10 bases and J by 3 bases, with 13 bases between the two germline ends. The CDR3 region is CAIQRESYEQYF. The CDR3 DNA follows: TGTGCCATCCAAAGGGAGAGCTACGAGCAGTACTTC.

V is TRBV19 and J is TRBJ2-3; D uncertain. Germline V gene lookup returns CDR1 LNHDA and CDR2 SQIVND (reference sequence). V was pared by 0 bases and J by 6 bases, with 7 bases between. The CDR3 extends over 13 amino acids. CDR3 in amino acids: CASSIDPRDTQYF. DNA of the CDR3: TGTGCCAGTAGTATAGACCCGCGGGATACGCAGTATTTT.

This chain connects TRBV29-1 to TRBJ1-1; no firm D call. Trimming stripped 5 bases from V and 0 bases from J, with 10 bases between. The germline V gene encodes CDR1 SQVTM and CDR2 ANQGSEA. CDR3 length: 13 amino acids. The DNA for the CDR3 is TGCAGCGTTAACAGCCAAGTGAACACTGAAGCTTTCTTT. This sequence encodes CSVNSQVNTEAFF.

This clone was observed a single time. The rearrangement links TRBV27 to TRBJ1-5; D call uncertain. This CDR3 contains 13 residues. Trimming pared 3 bases from V and 4 bases from J, leaving 7 bases between. Germline V gene data show CDR1 as MNHEY and CDR2 as SMNVEV (reference sequence). The chain's CDR3 is CASSFRNNQPQHF. The CDR3 DNA sequence: TGTGCCAGCAGTTTCAGGAATAATCAGCCCCAGCATTTT.

The chain links TRBV2 to TRBJ2-3; TRBD2 matches at 9 bases. Germline V lookup: CDR1 SNHLY, CDR2 FYNNEI. This CDR3 is 14 amino acids long. With 7 bases clipped from V and 1 base from J, the junction kept 3 bases outside the gene matches. CDR3 in amino acids: CASIRTSGTDTQYF. CDR3 bases: TGTGCCAGCATAAGGACTAGCGGCACAGATACGCAGTATTTT.

The count of this clone is one. The chain is built from TRBV27 and TRBJ2-7; D is perhaps TRBD2 (5 bases). V lost 6 bases and J 0 bases, leaving 15 bases between the germline ends. The length of the CDR3 is 15 residues. Germline CDR1 MNHEY, CDR2 SMNVEV (reference sequence). The CDR3 DNA follows: TGTGCCAGCAGCACTATAGCGAGGAGCTCCTACGAGCAGTACTTC. Its protein is CASSTIARSSYEQYF.

The chain links TRBV29-1 to TRBJ2-7; no clear D. V lost 4 bases, J lost 5 bases, and 6 bases lay in between. The CDR3 length is 10 residues. Germline V CDR1 and CDR2: SQVTM, ANQGSEA. This chain's CDR3 is CSVASNEQYF. Written as DNA, the CDR3 is TGCAGCGTTGCTTCTAACGAGCAGTACTTC.

The rearrangement links TRBV5-6 to TRBJ1-6; maybe TRBD1 (6 bases). The germline V gene encodes CDR1 SGHDT and CDR2 YYEEEE. Trimming took 0 bases from V and 4 from J, leaving 11 bases between them. CDR3 length equals 16 residues. The CDR3 bases are TGTGCCAGCAGCTTGGAGGGGGGGGGATATAATTCACCCCTCCACTTT. The encoded protein is CASSLEGGGYNSPLHF.

The V and J genes are TRBV4-1 and TRBJ1-1; D perhaps matches TRBD1 (6 bases). The CDR3 length is 18 residues. Trimming stripped 1 base from V and 6 bases from J, with 24 bases between. Germline CDR1 MGHRA, CDR2 YSYEKL. CDR3 sequence reads: CASSQGSGRERGISEAFF. In nucleotides, the CDR3 is TGCGCCAGCAGCCAAGGATCAGGGCGAGAGAGGGGGATATCTGAAGCTTTCTTT.

This rearrangement joins TRBV7-6 to TRBJ2-2; no definite D call. This CDR3 has 13 amino acids. The V end lost 5 bases, the J end lost 6 bases, and 10 bases lay between the germline ends. Germline-derived CDR1 and CDR2 are SGHVS and FNYEAQ. The CDR3 bases are TGTGCCAGCAGCCACACATTGTCCGGGGAGCTGTTTTTT. It encodes CASSHTLSGELFF.

This chain uses TRBV2 with TRBJ2-7; 12 positions agree with TRBD2. In germline, CDR1 is SNHLY, CDR2 FYNNEI. There are 17 residues in the CDR3. V lost 6 bases and J lost 2; bases outside the gene matches: 11. Here the CDR3 DNA reads TGTGCCAGCAGGGCGGGACTAGCGGGTACCGCTGCCTACGAGCAGTACTTC. Protein: CASRAGLAGTAAYEQYF.

The chain joins TRBV7-9 to TRBJ1-3; no clear D. CDR3 length equals 19 residues. Germline V CDR1 and CDR2: SEHNR, FQNEAQ (reference sequence). The V end was cut by 7 bases, the J end by 0 bases, with 25 bases between. The CDR3 region has the DNA TGTGCCAGCACCATACCCCGGGAGACGTTCGGTACCTCTGGAAACACCATATATTTT. It is translated as CASTIPRETFGTSGNTIYF.

V is TRBV10-2 and J is TRBJ2-2, with D perhaps matching TRBD1 (5 bases). The V end lost 6 bases, the J end lost 7 bases, and 12 bases lay between the germline ends. Looked up from germline, CDR1 is WSHSY and CDR2 is SAAADI. The CDR3 is 13 amino acids. The CDR3 DNA is TGCGCCAGCAGCTGGGCGACAGACGGGGAGCTGTTTTTT. This sequence encodes CASSWATDGELFF.

The V gene is TRBV3-1 (or the pseudogene TRBV3-2), the J gene TRBJ1-2; 7 nucleotides align to TRBD1. CDR1 is LGHDT, CDR2 YNNKEL, per germline (reference sequence). CDR3 length equals 14 residues. V was pared by 3 bases and J by 5 bases, with 6 bases of the junction left unmatched. CDR3 protein: CASSHHLQGYGYTF. In DNA form, the CDR3 reads TGTGCCAGCAGCCATCACCTACAGGGGTATGGCTACACCTTC.

The chain carries TRBV6-4 and TRBJ2-7, with TRBD2 identical over 7 bases. Germline CDR1 MRHNA, CDR2 SNTAGT. Trimming cost V 0 bases and J 4 bases; bases outside gene matches: 15. The CDR3 contains 18 residues. The CDR3 DNA reads as TGTGCCAGCAGTGACTCGTGCGCGGGAGCCATCGAAGAATACGAGCAGTACTTC. It encodes CASSDSCAGAIEEYEQYF.

This sequence joins TRBV4-2 and TRBJ1-5, with D hard to call. CDR1 and CDR2 from the germline V gene are LGHNA and YNFKEQ. Trimming left V 0 bases short and J 1 base short, with 7 bases between. This CDR3 contains 15 residues. The CDR3: CASSQEYSSNQPQHF. In DNA form, the CDR3 reads TGTGCCAGCAGCCAAGAATATAGCAGCAATCAGCCCCAGCATTTT.

This chain uses TRBV19 with TRBJ1-4, with TRBD1 matching 8 bases. This CDR3 region has 14 residues. V gave up 5 bases and J gave up 7 bases; unmatched junction bases: 6. Germline V gene sequence: CDR1 LNHDA, CDR2 SQIVND (reference sequence). The CDR3 DNA reads as TGTGCCAGTAGTTCACGACAGGGGATTGAAAAACTGTTTTTT. Amino acid sequence: CASSSRQGIEKLFF. The variable domain in full, with the rest retrieved from reference TRBV19 and TRBJ1-4, is DGGITQSPKYLFRKEGQNVTLSCEQNLNHDAMYWYRQDPGQGLRLIYYSQIVNDFQKGDIAEGYSVSREKKESFPLTVTSAQKNPTAFYLCASSSRQGIEKLFFGSGTQLSVL.

The DNA of the CDR3 is TGTGCCAGCAGCTTAGAGGCAGGGCGGGCTTTCTTT. Translated, it gives CASSLEAGRAFF. The J gene is TRBJ1-1, the V gene TRBV7-2, with D tentatively TRBD1 (5 bases). The V end lost 1 base, the J end lost 11 bases, and 11 bases lay between the germline ends. CDR1 and CDR2 (germline): SGHTA, FQGNSA. The CDR3 has 12 amino acids.

The chain combines TRBV12-3 or TRBV12-4 with TRBJ1-5; no clear D gene. The CDR3 length is 12 residues. Trimming removed 3 bases at V and 7 bases at J, with 7 bases between. The CDR3 DNA reads TGTGCCAGCAGTTTTCAGTTACAGCCCCAGCATTTT. As protein: CASSFQLQPQHF.

This chain uses TRBV2 with TRBJ2-7; the D gene is possibly TRBD2 (6 bases). The V gene lost 3 bases and the J gene lost 3 bases, with 18 bases spanning the gap. Germline assignment: CDR1 SNHLY and CDR2 FYNNEI. CDR3 length: 16 amino acids. The CDR3 sequence: CASSERGQGGIYEQYF. The DNA for the CDR3 is TGTGCCAGCAGTGAGCGGGGTCAGGGTGGGATCTACGAGCAGTACTTC.

This chain uses TRBV12-5 with TRBJ1-1; the D gene is possibly TRBD1 (5 bases). Germline V lookup: CDR1 LGHNT, CDR2 FRNRAP. V lost 5 bases and J lost 0, with 16 bases in between. This CDR3 is built from 16 residues. CDR3 protein: CASGRRVGPMNTEAFF. The CDR3 bases are TGTGCTAGTGGTCGCAGGGTGGGCCCCATGAACACTGAAGCTTTCTTT. Full variable domain (missing parts from reference TRBV12-5 and TRBJ1-1): DARVTQTPRHKVTEMGQEVTMRCQPILGHNTVFWYRQTMMQGLELLAYFRNRAPLDDSGMPKDRFSAEMPDATLATLKIQPSEPRDSAVYFCASGRRVGPMNTEAFFGQGTRLTVV.